A selection of T cell receptor beta chains follows, all from one sample in a study of blood T cell repertoires in COVID-19. Sequencing used immunoSEQ multiplex PCR; TCRdb keeps in-frame clones, though not all of them. The data hold more than 35,000 clones, with 70% to 90% observed a single time. Sequencing was carried out using peripheral blood. These receptors were taken from a man in his 70s with active COVID-19. The CDR3 runs from the conserved cysteine through the conserved F or W. The D gene is left open where the match is weak. The size field is filled for only some rows; it gives once, few, many or a size class.

d_call	v_call	j_call	clone_size	cdr3_aa	cdr3_nt
.	TRBV18	TRBJ2-2	.	CASSQGLYGTGELFF	TGTGCCAGCTCACAAGGACTATACGGAACCGGGGAGCTGTTTTTT
.	TRBV7-9	TRBJ1-2	once	CASSPAGQIYGYTF	TGTGCCAGCAGCCCCGCTGGACAGATCTATGGCTACACCTTC
.	TRBV9	TRBJ2-1	few	CASSPRTASYNEQFF	TGTGCCAGCAGCCCCCGGACAGCCTCCTACAATGAGCAGTTCTTC
TRBD2	TRBV9	TRBJ2-2	few	CASGGGRAGTGELFF	TGTGCCAGCGGAGGCGGGAGGGCCGGGACCGGGGAGCTGTTTTTT
.	TRBV18	TRBJ1-5	.	CASSRRERVSNQPQHF	TGTGCCAGCTCACGCCGGGAAAGAGTCAGCAATCAGCCCCAGCATTTT
.	TRBV5-4	TRBJ2-3	.	CASSLEWWESPDTQYF	TGTGCCAGCAGCTTGGAATGGTGGGAGTCCCCAGATACGCAGTATTTT
.	TRBV7-7	TRBJ2-3	.	CASSPATGRTDTQYF	TGTGCTAGCAGCCCGGCGACAGGGAGGACAGATACGCAGTATTTT
TRBD2	TRBV4-2	TRBJ2-3	once	CASSGGSPDTQYF	TGTGCCAGCAGCGGCGGGAGCCCCGATACGCAGTATTTT
TRBD2	TRBV5-1	TRBJ2-7	.	CASREQAGLSYEQYF	TGCGCCAGCAGAGAGCAAGCGGGATTATCCTACGAGCAGTACTTC
.	TRBV5-1	TRBJ1-1	.	CASRTENTEAFF	TGCGCCAGCAGGACAGAGAACACTGAAGCTTTCTTT
TRBD1	TRBV6-5	TRBJ1-4	.	CASRVDRGVFF	TGTGCCAGCAGAGTCGACAGGGGAGTGTTTTTT
.	TRBV12-5	TRBJ2-1	.	CASGLVLGGFYNEQFF	TGTGCTAGTGGTTTGGTACTGGGGGGATTCTACAATGAGCAGTTCTTC